Below are 13 T cell receptor beta chains sequenced from a single sample in a study of blood T cell repertoires in COVID-19. TCRdb's copy holds only in-frame clones and misses some; the assay was immunoSEQ multiplex PCR. This table has about 210,000 clones, under 95% appearing once. Sequencing was carried out using peripheral blood. Every receptor here comes from a man under 40 with acute or convalescent COVID-19.

The V and J genes are TRBV19 and TRBJ2-5; D is possibly TRBD1 (6 bases). The V gene lost 6 bases and the J gene lost 5 bases, with 13 bases spanning the gap. Germline CDR1 and CDR2: LNHDA and SQIVND (reference sequence). CDR3 length: 13 amino acids. CDR3 in amino acids: CASSPGAWETQYF. The CDR3 nucleotides read TGTGCCAGTAGCCCAGGGGCCTGGGAGACCCAGTACTTC.

The CDR3 spells CASSEGGQGARGYTF. CDR3 nucleotide sequence: TGTGCCAGCAGTGAAGGGGGGCAGGGGGCGCGTGGCTACACCTTC. This chain joins TRBV6-1 and TRBJ1-2, with 8 nucleotides matching TRBD1. The germline V gene encodes CDR1 MNHNS and CDR2 SASEGT. The V segment lost 1 base and the J segment 7 bases; nucleotides outside the gene matches: 8. The CDR3 loop spans 15 amino acids.

This CDR3 is CASSLDSGGRWDEQYF. The CDR3 region has the DNA TGCGCCAGCAGCTTGGATTCCGGGGGGAGATGGGACGAGCAGTACTTC. The chain couples TRBV5-1 to TRBJ2-7, with 7 bases aligning to TRBD2. The CDR3 consists of 16 residues. Germline V lookup: CDR1 SGHRS, CDR2 YFSETQ. V dropped 0 bases and J dropped 5; count of bases not matched to a gene: 11.

The gene calls are TRBV27 and TRBJ2-7; D is perhaps TRBD2 (5 bases). Per the germline V gene, CDR1 is MNHEY and CDR2 is SMNVEV (reference sequence). The CDR3 totals 10 residues. Trimming left V 7 bases short and J 5 bases short, with 6 bases between. In DNA form, the CDR3 reads TGTGCCAGCAAGGGAGACGAGCAGTACTTC. It codes for CASKGDEQYF.

V gene TRBV4-1 combines with J gene TRBJ1-1; 9 bases match TRBD1. Germline V lookup: CDR1 MGHRA, CDR2 YSYEKL. This CDR3 region has 14 residues. V lost 6 bases and J lost 5; bases outside the gene matches: 7. The CDR3 protein is CASRTTGGKTEAFF. As DNA, the CDR3 is TGCGCCAGCAGGACGACAGGGGGAAAAACTGAAGCTTTCTTT.

The gene calls are TRBV7-9 and TRBJ1-2, with D unclear. CDR1 and CDR2 from the germline V gene are SEHNR and FQNEAQ (reference sequence). Trimming shortened V by 5 bases and J by 8 bases, and 21 bases separated the two germline ends. The CDR3 contains 15 residues. The CDR3 spells CASSLTIQTGGGYTF. In nucleotides, the CDR3 is TGTGCCAGCAGCCTGACTATACAGACCGGCGGAGGCTACACCTTC.

The V call is TRBV5-6, the J call TRBJ2-3; the match to TRBD2 covers 10 bases. Looked up from germline, CDR1 is SGHDT and CDR2 is YYEEEE. There are 15 residues in the CDR3. Trimming removed 5 bases from V and 5 bases from J; junction bases left unmatched: 8. DNA for the CDR3: TGTGCCAGCAGTATTAGCGGGGGGTTTGGAGATACGCAGTATTTT. Translation: CASSISGGFGDTQYF.

In DNA, the CDR3 is TGTGCCAGCAGCTTGGCCTCTCAGGGGGCGAAAGAGACCCAGTACTTC. This encodes CASSLASQGAKETQYF. This chain links TRBV5-5 with TRBJ2-5, with 8 nucleotides matching TRBD1. The V gene's germline CDR1 is SGHKS and CDR2 YYEKEE (reference sequence). This CDR3 is built from 16 residues. Trimming removed 0 bases from V and 3 bases from J; junction bases left unmatched: 7.

This clone was observed a single time. The J gene is TRBJ1-5, the V gene TRBV28; 10 nucleotides match TRBD1. The CDR3 is 15 residues long. CDR1 and CDR2 (germline): MDHEN, SYDVKM. The V and J ends lost 4 bases and 4 bases, in that order; junction bases with no gene match: 4. The CDR3 region is CASSSTGGKNQPQHF. CDR3 DNA: TGTGCCAGCAGTTCGACAGGGGGCAAGAATCAGCCCCAGCATTTT.

Worth noting for this clone: The junction departs from germline at one end; a sequencing error may be responsible. The chain recombines TRBV14 with TRBJ1-1; D is undetermined. The germline gives CDR1 SGHDN, CDR2 FVKESK. This CDR3 has 12 amino acids. The CDR3 DNA sequence: TGTGCCAGCAGTCAAGCGTGGAGTACAGCTTTCTTT. As protein: CASSQAWSTAFF.

CDR3 nucleotides: TGTGCCTCAACGACAGGTTTCGCTGAAGCTTTCTTT. This sequence encodes CASTTGFAEAFF. The rearrangement uses TRBV30 and TRBJ1-1; D is possibly TRBD1 (6 bases). V was shortened by 7 bases and J by 6 bases, with 15 bases between the two germline ends. CDR3 length: 12 amino acids. Looked up from germline, CDR1 is GTSNPN and CDR2 is SVGIG (reference sequence). Variable domain in full (rest from reference TRBV30 and TRBJ1-1): SQTIHQWPATLVQPVGSPLSLECTVEGTSNPNLYWYRQAAGRGLQLLFYSVGIGQISSEVPQNLSASRPQDRQFILSSKKLLLSDSGFYLCASTTGFAEAFFGQGTRLTVV.

The genes are TRBV6-1 and TRBJ1-6; D is ambiguous. V was trimmed by 2 bases and J by 1 base, leaving 12 bases between them. Germline CDR1 MNHNS, CDR2 SASEGT. The CDR3 is 17 residues long. CDR3 in amino acids: CASSEIIRGSYNSPLHF. The CDR3 DNA reads as TGTGCCAGCAGTGAAATAATTCGCGGGTCCTATAATTCACCCCTCCACTTT.

The chain couples TRBV7-3 to TRBJ2-1, with D maybe TRBD2 (6 bases). Germline V lookup: CDR1 SGHTA, CDR2 FQGTGA. Trimming stripped 1 base from V and 4 bases from J, with 17 bases between. The CDR3 spans 17 residues. In DNA form, the CDR3 reads TGTGCCAGCAGCTTAATGGGGTCTGCGGGGAAATACAATGAGCAGTTCTTC. Residues: CASSLMGSAGKYNEQFF.